This TCR beta chain originates from a study of T cell changes during pregnancy in multiple sclerosis. The CDR3 covers 14 residues. Germline trimming cut 3 bases from V and 1 base from J; bases unmatched to any gene: 0. Germline CDR1 is LGHNA and CDR2 is YSLEER. TCRdb's table, derived via immunoSEQ multiplex PCR, lists solely in-frame clones and lacks some. The sample includes about 59,000 clones, approximately 90% of them seen just once. The sample in question was peripheral blood, obtained in the first trimester of pregnancy. The TCR sequence derives from a female donor in good health, enrolled as a control in a pregnancy study. The chain couples TRBV4-3 to TRBJ1-1; 9 nucleotides line up with TRBD1. Here the CDR3 reads CASSQDRGNTEAFF. The CDR3 DNA reads TGCGCCAGCAGCCAGGACAGGGGGAACACTGAAGCTTTCTTT.